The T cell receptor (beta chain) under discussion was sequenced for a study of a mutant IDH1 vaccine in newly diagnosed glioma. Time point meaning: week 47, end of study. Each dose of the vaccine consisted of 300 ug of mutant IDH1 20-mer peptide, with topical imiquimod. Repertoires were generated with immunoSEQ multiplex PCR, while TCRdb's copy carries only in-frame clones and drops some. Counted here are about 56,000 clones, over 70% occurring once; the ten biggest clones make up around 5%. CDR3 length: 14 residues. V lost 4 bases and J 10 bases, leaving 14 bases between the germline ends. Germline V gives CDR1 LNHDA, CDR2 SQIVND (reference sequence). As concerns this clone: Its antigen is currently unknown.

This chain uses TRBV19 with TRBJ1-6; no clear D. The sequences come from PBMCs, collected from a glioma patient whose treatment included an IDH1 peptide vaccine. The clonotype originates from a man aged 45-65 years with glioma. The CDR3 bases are TGTGCCAGTAGTAGGGCCCCCTCGGGGTCACCCCTCCACTTT. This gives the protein CASSRAPSGSPLHF.